The 30 T cell receptor beta chains listed next were all sequenced from one sample in a study of metastatic and nonmetastatic thyroid tumors. From the PCR reads, TCRdb re-called clones with MiXCR. This table has more than 10,000 clones, over 25% appearing once. None of the patients had undergone any treatment ahead of thyroid surgery. Source material: tumor tissue. Receptors were obtained from a female donor with papillary thyroid cancer or a benign thyroid nodule (not recorded which). Some clones in this sample may be carry-over from other donors' samples.

This clone was counted only a few times. The chain carries TRBV6-2 or TRBV6-3 and TRBJ1-1, with TRBD1 matching 8 bases. The CDR3 length is 16 residues. V gave up 2 bases and J gave up 1 base; unmatched junction bases: 6. The germline gives CDR1 MNHEY, CDR2 SVGEGT. CDR3 in amino acids: CASSYGTGWRNTEAFF. In DNA, the CDR3 is TGTGCCAGCAGTTACGGGACAGGTTGGAGGAACACTGAAGCTTTCTTT.

This chain joins TRBV6-1 and TRBJ1-3, with 7 bases that match TRBD1. Losses at the gene ends were 11 bases for V and 0 bases for J; bases not matched to a gene: 7. The CDR3 spans 14 residues. The germline gives CDR1 MNHNS, CDR2 SASEGT. CDR3 region: CASSTGSSGNTIYF. In nucleotides, the CDR3 is TGTGCCTCATCGACAGGGAGCTCTGGAAACACCATATATTTT.

This clone was detected a few times. This sequence joins TRBV27 and TRBJ2-3; D possibly corresponds to TRBD1 (6 bases). The CDR3 is made up of 13 amino acids. Looked up from germline, CDR1 is MNHEY and CDR2 is SMNVEV (reference sequence). Trimming stripped 3 bases from V and 6 bases from J, with 10 bases between. Written as DNA, the CDR3 is TGTGCCAGCAGTTTCCAACAGGGTGATACGCAGTATTTT. Its translation: CASSFQQGDTQYF.

The chain combines TRBV5-1 with TRBJ2-7; 10 bases match TRBD1. Trimming at V came to 4 bases and at J to 2 bases, leaving 3 bases not matched to a gene. The CDR3 spans 14 residues. Germline CDR1 reads SGHRS; CDR2 reads YFSETQ. CDR3 amino acids: CASSAGQGTYEQYF. In DNA form, the CDR3 reads TGCGCCAGCAGCGCGGGACAGGGGACCTACGAGCAGTACTTC. Full variable domain (rest looked up from reference TRBV5-1 and TRBJ2-7): KAGVTQTPRYLIKTRGQQVTLSCSPISGHRSVSWYQQTPGQGLQFLFEYFSETQRNKGNFPGRFSGRQFSNSRSEMNVSTLELGDSALYLCASSAGQGTYEQYFGPGTRLTVT.

This clone was seen only once. The rearrangement links TRBV11-2 to TRBJ1-4; D call uncertain. The CDR3 length is 14 residues. Trimming pared 0 bases from V and 8 bases from J, leaving 10 bases between. CDR1 SGHAT and CDR2 FQNNGV come from the germline V gene. CDR3 protein: CASSLEPSGEKLFF. As DNA, the CDR3 is TGTGCCAGCAGCTTAGAGCCATCGGGAGAAAAACTGTTTTTT. The complete variable domain, with remaining parts taken from reference TRBV11-2 and TRBJ1-4, reads EAGVAQSPRYKIIEKRQSVAFWCNPISGHATLYWYQQILGQGPKLLIQFQNNGVVDDSQLPKDRFSAERLKGVDSTLKIQPAKLEDSAVYLCASSLEPSGEKLFFGSGTQLSVL.

This clone was detected a few times. This chain links TRBV12-3 or TRBV12-4 with TRBJ2-2; 8 nucleotides line up with TRBD1. The CDR3 spans 14 residues. Losses at the gene ends were 1 base for V and 8 bases for J; bases not matched to a gene: 3. The CDR3 spells CASSLGRTGGELFF. DNA of the CDR3: TGTGCCAGCAGTTTAGGGCGGACAGGGGGGGAGCTGTTTTTT.

This clone was recorded a few times. The genes are TRBV20-1 and TRBJ2-7, with TRBD1 matching 10 bases. The ends lost 6 bases at V and 3 bases at J; junction bases unmatched: 5. This CDR3 region has 13 residues. Germline values: CDR1 DFQATT, CDR2 SNEGSKA (reference sequence). The chain's CDR3 is CSAGTGDDYEQYF. The CDR3 bases are TGCAGTGCCGGGACAGGGGACGACTACGAGCAGTACTTC.

The chain combines TRBV19 with TRBJ1-6, with a possible D match to TRBD1 (5 bases). Germline V CDR1 and CDR2: LNHDA, SQIVND (reference sequence). The V and J ends lost 9 bases and 10 bases respectively, with 19 bases between them. CDR3 size: 14 residues. The CDR3: CARKAGGTRSPLHF. CDR3 coding DNA: TGTGCCAGAAAGGCTGGGGGGACTCGGTCACCCCTCCACTTT.

This clone showed up just a few times. The V call is TRBV24-1, the J call TRBJ1-2; 12 nucleotides agree with TRBD1. From germline, CDR1 is KGHDR and CDR2 SFDVKD. The CDR3 runs to 15 residues. With 4 bases clipped from V and 8 bases from J, the junction kept 7 bases outside the gene matches. The CDR3 reads CATSDPGQGARGYTF. The CDR3 bases are TGTGCCACCAGTGACCCGGGACAGGGGGCAAGGGGCTACACCTTC.

The J gene is TRBJ2-7, the V gene TRBV6-1; D perhaps matches TRBD1 (6 bases). V lost 5 bases and J lost 6, with 14 bases in between. The CDR3 extends over 13 amino acids. CDR1 and CDR2 from the germline V gene are MNHNS and SASEGT. Written as DNA, the CDR3 is TGTGCCAGCAGTTCCACACAGGGAAGCGAGCAGTACTTC. Its protein product is CASSSTQGSEQYF.

This clone showed up just a few times. This chain joins TRBV27 and TRBJ2-2; D might be TRBD2 (5 bases). V lost 3 bases to trimming and J lost 5 bases, with 10 bases between them. This CDR3 is built from 14 residues. Germline CDR1 is MNHEY and CDR2 is SMNVEV (reference sequence). CDR3 nucleotide sequence: TGTGCCAGCAGTTTCCGGGAAGGGACCGGGGAGCTGTTTTTT. Its translation is CASSFREGTGELFF.

The chain has TRBV2 and TRBJ2-7, with a possible D match to TRBD2 (6 bases). Deletions cut 5 bases from V and 7 bases from J, with 12 bases between. There are 12 residues in the CDR3. Germline CDR1 is SNHLY and CDR2 is FYNNEI. As DNA, the CDR3 is TGTGCCAGCAGTCGGGGGAAGGGTGAGCAGTACTTC. It yields the protein CASSRGKGEQYF.

DNA for the CDR3: TGTGCCAGTAGTATTAGTAGCGGGGCCTACAATGAGCAGTTCTTC. Translation: CASSISSGAYNEQFF. V is TRBV19 and J is TRBJ2-1; 8 positions match TRBD2. The V and J ends lost 3 bases and 2 bases, in that order; junction bases with no gene match: 3. The germline V gene encodes CDR1 LNHDA and CDR2 SQIVND (reference sequence). CDR3 length: 15 amino acids.

J is TRBJ2-7 and V is TRBV7-2, with 10 bases identical to TRBD2. CDR3 length: 15 amino acids. V was clipped by 5 bases and J by 4 bases; unmatched bases: 8. Germline assignment: CDR1 SGHTA and CDR2 FQGNSA. CDR3 protein: CASSRLLAGSYEQYF. CDR3 DNA: TGTGCCAGCAGCCGTTTACTAGCGGGGTCGTACGAGCAGTACTTC.

This clone appeared a few times. V gene TRBV28 combines with J gene TRBJ2-7, with 8 bases that match TRBD1. The germline gives CDR1 MDHEN, CDR2 SYDVKM. The CDR3 sequence is 14 residues long. Trimming took 6 bases from V and 4 from J; bases not matched to a gene: 8. The CDR3 DNA reads TGTGCCAGCAGAAAAGCAGGGGGCGCGTACGAGCAGTACTTC. Translation: CASRKAGGAYEQYF.

The chain is built from TRBV6-1 and TRBJ1-3; the D is unclear. Germline CDR1 and CDR2: MNHNS and SASEGT. Trimming removed 5 bases from V and 2 bases from J, with 16 bases in between. The CDR3 covers 16 residues. CDR3 sequence: CASSSALAGPGNTIYF. The CDR3, as DNA: TGTGCCAGCAGTTCCGCCTTGGCAGGACCTGGAAACACCATATATTTT.

The chain recombines TRBV28 with TRBJ2-1; D is possibly TRBD2 (6 bases). The CDR3 length is 16 residues. With 6 bases removed from V and 1 base from J, the gap between germline ends came to 16 bases. Per germline, CDR1 MDHEN and CDR2 SYDVKM. This CDR3 reads CASSSRSGSSYNEQFF. CDR3 coding DNA: TGTGCCAGCAGCTCGCGCTCCGGGAGTTCCTACAATGAGCAGTTCTTC.

This clone was detected only a few times. This chain uses TRBV6-1 with TRBJ2-7; 13 bases line up with TRBD2. Unmatched junction bases numbered 5, after V lost 4 bases and J lost 2 bases. CDR1 and CDR2 from the germline V gene are MNHNS and SASEGT. There are 16 residues in the CDR3. Here the CDR3 reads CASSGTSGRRAYEQYF. Here the CDR3 DNA reads TGTGCCAGCAGTGGGACTAGCGGGAGACGGGCCTACGAGCAGTACTTC.

This clone was picked up many times. A single base separates this from a much larger clone, so it may be a read error. Written as DNA, the CDR3 is TGTGCCAGCAGTAGGGCCCGGCCCAATGAGCAGTTCTTC. Its translation: CASSRARPNEQFF. The chain couples TRBV2 to TRBJ2-1; no clear D gene. Germline V lookup: CDR1 SNHLY, CDR2 FYNNEI. V shed 5 bases and J shed 6 bases, with 11 bases lying between them. The CDR3 is 13 residues long.

This clone showed up many times. The chain couples TRBV29-1 to TRBJ1-1; D is undetermined. The CDR3 consists of 12 residues. CDR1 is SQVTM and CDR2 is ANQGSEA in the germline V gene. The V gene lost 6 bases and the J gene lost 1 base, with 9 bases spanning the gap. The CDR3: CSVGSGNTEAFF. DNA of the CDR3: TGCAGCGTAGGGTCAGGGAACACTGAAGCTTTCTTT.

The chain employs TRBV20-1 and TRBJ1-2, with D maybe TRBD1 (5 bases). From germline, CDR1 is DFQATT and CDR2 SNEGSKA (reference sequence). Trimming removed 3 bases from V and 7 bases from J, with 12 bases in between. This CDR3 comprises 12 residues. The CDR3 DNA is TGCAGTGCTAGGGGCCAGGGCGGTGGCTACACCTTC. Residues: CSARGQGGGYTF.

A few counts support this clone. The chain carries TRBV19 and TRBJ1-5; possible D gene TRBD1, 6 bases. The CDR3 loop spans 15 amino acids. V lost 9 bases, J lost 1 base, and 16 bases lay in between. The V gene's germline CDR1 is LNHDA and CDR2 SQIVND (reference sequence). CDR3 sequence reads: CASDRAGGSNQPQHF. In DNA form, the CDR3 reads TGTGCCAGCGATCGGGCGGGGGGCAGCAATCAGCCCCAGCATTTT.

This clone is a singleton in its sample. The V and J genes are TRBV4-1 and TRBJ1-1, with no clear D. V was trimmed by 2 bases and J by 6 bases, leaving 10 bases between them. This CDR3 comprises 13 residues. Germline loops: CDR1 MGHRA, CDR2 YSYEKL. The CDR3 DNA reads as TGCGCCAGCAGCCAAACAGAAGCGGCTGAAGCTTTCTTT. The encoded protein is CASSQTEAAEAFF.

This clone is medium-sized. The CDR3 loop is CAIRTSGSTGELFF. The CDR3 DNA follows: TGTGCCATCAGGACTAGCGGGAGCACCGGGGAGCTGTTTTTT. The rearrangement joins TRBV10-3 to TRBJ2-2; 12 bases are shared with TRBD2. V lost 6 bases and J lost 4; bases outside the gene matches: 0. The CDR3 length is 14 residues. Germline V gene sequence: CDR1 ENHRY, CDR2 SYGVKD.

Only a few counts were recorded for this clone. V is TRBV27 and J is TRBJ2-3, with 8 bases identical to TRBD2. V trimming: 4 bases; J trimming: 0 bases; junction bases outside the gene matches: 6. The CDR3 sequence is 16 residues long. Germline V gene data show CDR1 as MNHEY and CDR2 as SMNVEV (reference sequence). Here the CDR3 reads CASSSRLASSTDTQYF. In nucleotides, the CDR3 is TGTGCCAGCAGTTCGCGACTAGCGTCTAGCACAGATACGCAGTATTTT.

CDR3 coding DNA: TGTGCCAGCAGTTTGTGGGAGGGATCCTACGAGCAGTACTTC. Translation: CASSLWEGSYEQYF. The chain carries TRBV12-3 or TRBV12-4 and TRBJ2-7, with 7 positions matching TRBD2. Losses at the gene ends were 3 bases for V and 1 base for J; bases not matched to a gene: 3. CDR3 length: 14 amino acids.

V usage is TRBV7-9 and J usage is TRBJ1-2; tentative D call: TRBD1 (5 bases). CDR3 length: 15 amino acids. Trimming left V 5 bases short and J 4 bases short, with 17 bases between. Germline CDR1 reads SEHNR; CDR2 reads FQNEAQ (reference sequence). Here the CDR3 reads CASSGVGAAGYGYTF. CDR3 DNA: TGTGCCAGCAGCGGAGTAGGGGCTGCGGGCTATGGCTACACCTTC. Drawing the rest from reference TRBV7-9 and TRBJ1-2, the complete variable domain is DTGVSQNPRHKITKRGQNVTFRCDPISEHNRLYWYRQTLGQGPEFLTYFQNEAQLEKSRLLSDRFSAERPKGSFSTLEIQRTEQGDSAMYLCASSGVGAAGYGYTFGSGTRLTVV.

This clone was detected many times. Given a much more abundant clone one base away, this may be a read error. The chain recombines TRBV11-3 with TRBJ2-1, with 10 bases that match TRBD2. Germline V CDR1 and CDR2: SGHNT, YENEEA. The CDR3 spans 16 residues. In DNA, the CDR3 is TGTGCCAGCAGTAGGAGCACTAGCGGGGTATACAGTGAGCAGTTCTTC. Translated, it gives CASSRSTSGVYSEQFF.

This clone was counted a single time. The chain combines TRBV11-3 with TRBJ2-1; a possible D gene is TRBD2 (6 bases). This CDR3 is built from 12 residues. Germline CDR1 reads SGHNT; CDR2 reads YENEEA. With 5 bases removed from V and 12 bases from J, the gap between germline ends came to 14 bases. The CDR3, as DNA: TGTGCCAGCAGCACCCGACTAGGAAGGCAGTTCTTC. It codes for CASSTRLGRQFF.

In this sample, this clone turned up a few times. The CDR3 DNA is TGTGCCAGCAGCCACGCCGGCAGGGCTGGCAATCAGCCCCAGCATTTT. Translated, it gives CASSHAGRAGNQPQHF. The chain employs TRBV28 and TRBJ1-5, with D perhaps TRBD1 (5 bases). Per the germline V gene, CDR1 is MDHEN and CDR2 is SYDVKM. The CDR3 has 16 residues. Trimming pared 6 bases from V and 2 bases from J, leaving 17 bases between. Looking up the rest from reference TRBV28 and TRBJ1-5 gives the full variable domain: DVKVTQSSRYLVKRTGEKVFLECVQDMDHENMFWYRQDPGLGLRLIYFSYDVKMKEKGDIPEGYSVSREKKERFSLILESASTNQTSMYLCASSHAGRAGNQPQHFGDGTRLSIL.